This TCR beta chain comes out of a study of breast tumors, draining lymph nodes, adjacent tissues. This clonotype was picked up many times. Its matching antigen is unknown. TCRdb recomputed calls from the multiplex PCR reads with MiXCR, one row per CDR3 protein. The table includes 100,000 to 150,000 distinct CDR3 sequences, just under 20% detected once. Axillary draining lymph nodes of breast cancer patients supplied the node samples. This CDR3 contains 10 residues. Germline V gene sequence: CDR1 DFQATT, CDR2 SNEGSKA (reference sequence). The V end was cut by 5 bases, the J end by 7 bases, with 8 bases between. The study's findings and limits: Data fit most tumor T cells coming from lymph node, expanding in tumor. Tumors had less TCR diversity than lymph nodes, more than nontumor tissue. That most tumor T cells come from lymph nodes remained unproven. Luminal-like breast cancer showed significantly higher tumor–nontumor repertoire similarity than basal-like.

Sequencing used axillary lymph node tissue. This TCR was recovered from a female donor with breast cancer. Some clones in this sample may be carry-over from other donors' samples. The chain carries TRBV20-1 and TRBJ1-2; unclear D gene. The CDR3 DNA reads TGCAGTGCTCAGGTGGCTGGCTACACCTTC. Its protein product is CSAQVAGYTF.